This entry lists 8 T cell receptor beta chains sequenced from one sample in a study of blood T cell repertoires in COVID-19. Sequencing was performed with immunoSEQ multiplex PCR; in TCRdb, only in-frame clones are kept and a portion is missing. In the table there are about 170,000 clones, under 95% of which are singletons. Source material: peripheral blood. All receptors come from a man aged 18 to 29 with COVID-19, enrolled during active disease.

The chain recombines TRBV6-5 with TRBJ2-7; 12 positions agree with TRBD2. The ends lost 5 bases at V and 5 bases at J; junction bases unmatched: 7. Germline CDR1 MNHEY, CDR2 SVGAGI. The CDR3 totals 15 residues. The CDR3 loop is CASSPRLAGVHEQYF. The CDR3 nucleotides read TGTGCCAGCAGTCCGCGACTAGCGGGAGTGCACGAGCAGTACTTC.

The chain links TRBV27 to TRBJ2-7; TRBD2 is a possible D gene (5 bases). Germline CDR1 is MNHEY and CDR2 is SMNVEV (reference sequence). The CDR3 has 12 amino acids. V was pared by 2 bases and J by 7 bases, with 9 bases between. The CDR3 sequence is CASSLGRGEQYF. The DNA of the CDR3 is TGTGCCAGCAGTTTAGGTCGAGGGGAGCAGTACTTC.

This clone is a singleton in its sample. The chain recombines TRBV24-1 with TRBJ2-1; D is unclear. The V gene's germline CDR1 is KGHDR and CDR2 SFDVKD. V was clipped by 4 bases and J by 5 bases, with 14 bases between them. This CDR3 comprises 15 residues. CDR3 coding DNA: TGTGCCACCAGTGAAGCCACCTCCCGCGACAATGAGCAGTTCTTC. It translates to CATSEATSRDNEQFF.

The chain employs TRBV3-1 (or the pseudogene TRBV3-2) and TRBJ1-2; 11 bases are shared with TRBD1. V was pared by 4 bases and J by 8 bases, with 6 bases of the junction left unmatched. The CDR3 length is 14 residues. Germline CDR1 is LGHDT and CDR2 is YNNKEL (reference sequence). The CDR3 here is CASSPMGQGGGYTF. The CDR3 DNA is TGTGCCAGCAGCCCTATGGGACAGGGGGGCGGCTACACCTTC.

The chain has TRBV7-2 and TRBJ2-3; 10 bases match TRBD2. Germline loops: CDR1 SGHTA, CDR2 FQGNSA. This CDR3 is 16 amino acids long. Losses at the gene ends were 4 bases for V and 6 bases for J; bases not matched to a gene: 10. The CDR3 loop is CASSWASGRAEDTQYF. CDR3 nucleotide sequence: TGTGCCAGCAGCTGGGCTAGCGGGAGAGCGGAGGATACGCAGTATTTT.

V gene TRBV27 combines with J gene TRBJ2-7; no definite D call. CDR1 is MNHEY, CDR2 SMNVEV, per germline (reference sequence). The V and J ends lost 0 bases and 3 bases respectively, with 12 bases between them. The CDR3 is 15 amino acids. CDR3 nucleotide sequence: TGTGCCAGCAGTTTATCCACCACAAACAACTACGAGCAGTACTTC. This gives the protein CASSLSTTNNYEQYF.

V gene TRBV19 combines with J gene TRBJ1-5; D call uncertain. The germline V gene has CDR1 LNHDA and CDR2 SQIVND (reference sequence). Deletions cut 2 bases from V and 4 bases from J, with 6 bases between. The CDR3 runs 13 residues. CDR3 coding DNA: TGTGCCAGTAGTATAATTCCGAATCAGCCCCAGCATTTT. Translating it yields CASSIIPNQPQHF.

The CDR3 nucleotides are TGTGCCAGCAGCTTAGGGTCCCGAGGCTATGGCTACACCTTC. Protein product: CASSLGSRGYGYTF. This rearrangement joins TRBV7-9 to TRBJ1-2, with unresolved D. V lost 1 base, J lost 4 bases, and 10 bases lay in between. The CDR3 runs to 14 residues. Germline CDR1 SEHNR, CDR2 FQNEAQ (reference sequence). The full variable domain, rest sourced from reference TRBV7-9 and TRBJ1-2, is DTGVSQNPRHKITKRGQNVTFRCDPISEHNRLYWYRQTLGQGPEFLTYFQNEAQLEKSRLLSDRFSAERPKGSFSTLEIQRTEQGDSAMYLCASSLGSRGYGYTFGSGTRLTVV.